The 9 T cell receptor beta chains in this list originate from one sample, sequenced in a study of cytomegalovirus exposure and HLA in healthy donors. A multiplex PCR was run with 60 Vbeta primers and 13 Jbeta primers. Sequenced by immunoSEQ multiplex PCR; TCRdb stores in-frame clones only, minus some. The table lists 100,000 to 150,000 clones, around four fifths of them singletons. Sequencing was carried out using PBMCs. The receptors stem from a boy aged 5-17 years in good health and CMV-seronegative.

This clone was detected only a few times. The chain employs TRBV27 and TRBJ2-1, with TRBD2 identical over 8 bases. The CDR3 has 21 residues. From germline, CDR1 is MNHEY and CDR2 SMNVEV (reference sequence). With V trimmed by 3 bases and J by 6 bases, 25 bases remained unmatched. CDR3 loop: CASSFPLSAAGVLLSGNEQFF. The DNA for the CDR3 is TGTGCCAGCAGTTTCCCCTTGTCCGCAGCGGGAGTACTTCTTTCGGGCAATGAGCAGTTCTTC.

This chain uses TRBV2 with TRBJ2-3; 13 positions match TRBD2. Trimming at V came to 4 bases and at J to 5 bases, leaving 9 bases not matched to a gene. Germline V gene lookup returns CDR1 SNHLY and CDR2 FYNNEI. The length of the CDR3 is 17 residues. The CDR3: CASSGLAGGHRGDTQYF. CDR3 in DNA: TGTGCCAGCAGTGGACTAGCGGGAGGACACCGGGGAGATACGCAGTATTTT.

The chain joins TRBV29-1 to TRBJ2-3; D possibly corresponds to TRBD1 (5 bases). The CDR3 sequence is 13 residues long. V was pared by 3 bases and J by 4 bases, with 11 bases between. Germline lookup yields CDR1 SQVTM and CDR2 ANQGSEA. The CDR3 loop is CSVDPRAADTQYF. In nucleotides, the CDR3 is TGCAGCGTTGACCCCAGGGCTGCAGATACGCAGTATTTT.

The chain is built from TRBV7-9 and TRBJ2-3; 12 nucleotides match TRBD2. Trimming at V came to 2 bases and at J to 3 bases, leaving 3 bases not matched to a gene. Germline V gives CDR1 SEHNR, CDR2 FQNEAQ (reference sequence). There are 16 residues in the CDR3. This CDR3 is CASSLTLAGGTDTQYF. CDR3 in DNA: TGTGCCAGCAGCTTAACTCTAGCGGGAGGGACAGATACGCAGTATTTT.

This sequence joins TRBV7-3 and TRBJ2-3, with D unresolved. CDR1 and CDR2 from the germline V gene are SGHTA and FQGTGA. CDR3 size: 13 residues. The V end lost 2 bases, the J end lost 6 bases, and 9 bases lay between the germline ends. The DNA for the CDR3 is TGTGCCAGCAGCTTAGATATCGCGGATACGCAGTATTTT. It encodes CASSLDIADTQYF.

This chain connects TRBV2 to TRBJ2-7; possible D gene TRBD1, 6 bases. Germline V CDR1 and CDR2: SNHLY, FYNNEI. This CDR3 contains 14 residues. V lost 2 bases and J lost 4, with 12 bases in between. CDR3 sequence (DNA): TGTGCCAGCAGTGAAAGTACAGGGTCTTACGAGCAGTACTTC. This gives the protein CASSESTGSYEQYF.

The chain has TRBV27 and TRBJ2-5; 7 bases are shared with TRBD1. V lost 5 bases, J lost 4 bases, and 10 bases stayed unmatched. CDR1 and CDR2 (germline): MNHEY, SMNVEV (reference sequence). The CDR3 is 15 amino acids. The CDR3 DNA reads TGTGCCAGCAGTAGACTTGAGGGGGCGCTAGAGACCCAGTACTTC. Protein product: CASSRLEGALETQYF.

This clone was counted once. This chain uses TRBV6-1 with TRBJ1-3; D remains unclear. Germline-derived CDR1 and CDR2 are MNHNS and SASEGT. CDR3 length: 18 residues. Trimming left V 2 bases short and J 0 bases short, with 17 bases between. CDR3 residues: CASSEITDRYYSGNTIYF. The CDR3 coding sequence is TGTGCCAGCAGTGAAATAACAGATCGCTATTACTCTGGAAACACCATATATTTT.

The gene calls are TRBV19 and TRBJ1-4; 8 bases are a match to TRBD1. In germline, CDR1 is LNHDA, CDR2 SQIVND (reference sequence). Trimming at V came to 5 bases and at J to 5 bases, leaving 4 bases not matched to a gene. This CDR3 region has 14 residues. The CDR3 spells CASSRTGTNEKLFF. For the CDR3, the DNA is TGTGCCAGTAGTCGGACAGGGACAAATGAAAAACTGTTTTTT.